Listed below are T cell receptor beta chains from one sample, sequenced in a study of CD8 T cells in ankylosing spondylitis. TCRdb redid the calling of the 5' RACE reads with MiXCR, one entry per CDR3 protein. The sample records fewer than 250,000 distinct CDR3 sequences, 10% being singletons. The sequencing sample was made of blood, either unsorted or a sorted T cell fraction (not recorded which). These receptors were taken from a male donor with ankylosing spondylitis or in good health (not recorded which). The CDR3 runs from the conserved cysteine through the conserved F or W. D genes are given only for firm matches. Clone sizes are given selectively: once, few, many, or a class where the clone is expanded.

d_gene: NA; v_gene: TRBV5-1; abundance: many; len: 16; j_gene: TRBJ2-1; CDR3nt: TGCGCCAGCAGCTTGTTGGGGGAGGTTCCCACCAATGAGCAGTTCTTC; CDR3aa: CASSLLGEVPTNEQFF
d_gene: TRBD2; v_gene: TRBV5-1; abundance: many; len: 15; j_gene: TRBJ2-3; CDR3nt: TGCGCCAGCACGACCCCTAGCGGGAGAACAGATACGCAGTATTTT; CDR3aa: CASTTPSGRTDTQYF
d_gene: NA; v_gene: TRBV30; abundance: few; len: 14; j_gene: TRBJ1-2; CDR3nt: TGTGCCTGGGGGGGGATCGGTTACGCTGACGGCTACACCTTC; CDR3aa: CAWGGIGYADGYTF
d_gene: TRBD2; v_gene: TRBV20-1; abundance: many; len: 15; j_gene: TRBJ2-1; CDR3nt: TGCAGTGCTAATAGCGGGAGGGCCGTATACAATGAGCAGTTCTTC; CDR3aa: CSANSGRAVYNEQFF
d_gene: TRBD2; v_gene: TRBV24-1; abundance: many; len: 16; j_gene: TRBJ2-1; CDR3nt: TGTGCCACCAGTGAGGCCGGGACTAGCGGGAGACATGAGCAGTTCTTC; CDR3aa: CATSEAGTSGRHEQFF
d_gene: NA; v_gene: TRBV5-5; abundance: few; len: 15; j_gene: TRBJ1-1; CDR3nt: TGTGCCAGCAGCTTGGGGGTGACACTGAACACTGAAGCTTTCTTT; CDR3aa: CASSLGVTLNTEAFF
d_gene: TRBD2; v_gene: TRBV15; abundance: many; len: 15; j_gene: TRBJ2-1; CDR3nt: TGTGCCACCAGCAGACTAGCGGGGGACTACAATGAGCAGTTCTTC; CDR3aa: CATSRLAGDYNEQFF
d_gene: TRBD2; v_gene: TRBV5-1; abundance: NA; len: 17; j_gene: TRBJ2-2; CDR3nt: TGCGCCAGCAGCTTGGCACTAGCGGGGCCGAACACCGGGGAGCTGTTTTTT; CDR3aa: CASSLALAGPNTGELFF
d_gene: TRBD1; v_gene: TRBV29-1; abundance: many; len: 15; j_gene: TRBJ2-3; CDR3nt: TGCAGCGTTGAAGGGGGACAGGGGAGCACAGATACGCAGTATTTT; CDR3aa: CSVEGGQGSTDTQYF
d_gene: NA; v_gene: TRBV12-3/TRBV12-4; abundance: many; len: 14; j_gene: TRBJ2-3; CDR3nt: TGTGCCAGCATCATGGGGGCATCCACTCGTACGCAGTATTTT; CDR3aa: CASIMGASTRTQYF
d_gene: NA; v_gene: TRBV21-1; abundance: many; len: 16; j_gene: TRBJ1-4; CDR3nt: TGTGCCAGCACCCTAGCCGGGGGGAGAGCTAATGAAAAACTGTTTTTT; CDR3aa: CASTLAGGRANEKLFF
d_gene: NA; v_gene: TRBV7-2; abundance: NA; len: 12; j_gene: TRBJ1-2; CDR3nt: TGTGCCAGCAGCCCAAATGGATATGGCTACACCTTC; CDR3aa: CASSPNGYGYTF
d_gene: NA; v_gene: TRBV7-6; abundance: many; len: 14; j_gene: TRBJ2-1; CDR3nt: TGTGCCAGCAGCTTAGCGGGAGCCTACAATGAGCAGTTCTTC; CDR3aa: CASSLAGAYNEQFF
d_gene: NA; v_gene: TRBV14; abundance: NA; len: 16; j_gene: TRBJ2-3; CDR3nt: TGTGCCAGCAGCCAAGAACGACTGGGGAGCACAGATACGCAGTATTTT; CDR3aa: CASSQERLGSTDTQYF
d_gene: NA; v_gene: TRBV20-1; abundance: many; len: 9; j_gene: TRBJ1-2; CDR3nt: TGCAGCTTGGAGGGAGGCTACACCTTC; CDR3aa: CSLEGGYTF
d_gene: TRBD1; v_gene: TRBV18; abundance: few; len: 14; j_gene: TRBJ1-2; CDR3nt: TGTGCCAGCTCACCAGGGACAGCGGGCTATGGCTACACCTTC; CDR3aa: CASSPGTAGYGYTF
d_gene: NA; v_gene: TRBV7-9; abundance: many; len: 16; j_gene: TRBJ1-2; CDR3nt: TGTGCCAGCAGCTCTCCCGACTCAACAGCTAACTATGGCTACACCTTC; CDR3aa: CASSSPDSTANYGYTF
d_gene: NA; v_gene: TRBV12-1; abundance: once; len: 13; j_gene: TRBJ2-7; CDR3nt: TGTGCCAGCGGCCCCGGGCTCCCCTACGAGCAGTACTTC; CDR3aa: CASGPGLPYEQYF
d_gene: TRBD1; v_gene: TRBV4-2; abundance: many; len: 17; j_gene: TRBJ1-2; CDR3nt: TGTGCCAGCAGCCAAGATCGAGGGGACAGGGTTTACTATGGCTACACCTTC; CDR3aa: CASSQDRGDRVYYGYTF
d_gene: TRBD1; v_gene: TRBV9; abundance: many; len: 15; j_gene: TRBJ2-2; CDR3nt: TGTGCCAGCAGCGTGACAGGGGAAGTGTCCGGGGAGCTGTTTTTT; CDR3aa: CASSVTGEVSGELFF
d_gene: TRBD1; v_gene: TRBV12-3/TRBV12-4; abundance: many; len: 15; j_gene: TRBJ2-1; CDR3nt: TGTGCCAGCAGTTTGGGGACAGTCTCCTACAATGAGCAGTTCTTC; CDR3aa: CASSLGTVSYNEQFF
d_gene: NA; v_gene: TRBV9; abundance: many; len: 15; j_gene: TRBJ1-6; CDR3nt: TGTGCCAGCAGCCCGTCAGGGACTGATATTCACCGGGTCCACTTT; CDR3aa: CASSPSGTDIHRVHF
d_gene: TRBD2; v_gene: TRBV2; abundance: many; len: 11; j_gene: TRBJ2-1; CDR3nt: TGTGCCAGCAGTGTCCGACTAGCGAAGAGCTTC; CDR3aa: CASSVRLAKSF
d_gene: NA; v_gene: TRBV5-1; abundance: many; len: 14; j_gene: TRBJ1-1; CDR3nt: TGCGCCAGCAGCGCTACGACAGGGAACACTGAAGCTTTCTTT; CDR3aa: CASSATTGNTEAFF
d_gene: NA; v_gene: TRBV3-1; abundance: many; len: 12; j_gene: TRBJ1-1; CDR3nt: TGTGCCAGCAGCCTTGAGAGCACTGAAGCTTTCTTT; CDR3aa: CASSLESTEAFF
d_gene: TRBD1; v_gene: TRBV7-2; abundance: many; len: 14; j_gene: TRBJ1-2; CDR3nt: TGTGCCAGCAGCCTTGGACAGGGCAGTGCTGGCTACACCTTC; CDR3aa: CASSLGQGSAGYTF
d_gene: TRBD1; v_gene: TRBV5-1; abundance: many; len: 18; j_gene: TRBJ1-2; CDR3nt: TGCGCCAGCAGCTTGTTGCTGCGGACAGGGGATATGAACTATGGCTACACCTTC; CDR3aa: CASSLLLRTGDMNYGYTF
d_gene: NA; v_gene: TRBV6-1; abundance: many; len: 14; j_gene: TRBJ1-2; CDR3nt: TGTGCCAGCAGTCTAGCGGGGCTTGGTCCTGGCTACACCTTC; CDR3aa: CASSLAGLGPGYTF
d_gene: NA; v_gene: TRBV6-1; abundance: many; len: 16; j_gene: TRBJ2-2; CDR3nt: TGTGCCAGCACCGCTCTGGACATCGCGAACACCGGGGAGCTGTTTTTT; CDR3aa: CASTALDIANTGELFF
d_gene: TRBD1; v_gene: TRBV11-1; abundance: many; len: 18; j_gene: TRBJ2-7; CDR3nt: TGTGCCAGCAGCTTACGAGTTCCCTCGACAGGGGGGTCCTACGAGCAGTACTTC; CDR3aa: CASSLRVPSTGGSYEQYF
d_gene: TRBD2; v_gene: TRBV11-2; abundance: few; len: 17; j_gene: TRBJ2-1; CDR3nt: TGTGCCAGCAGCTTAGAGACTAGCGGGGGGGCGGGGAATGAGCAGTTCTTC; CDR3aa: CASSLETSGGAGNEQFF
d_gene: NA; v_gene: TRBV10-3; abundance: many; len: 12; j_gene: TRBJ1-2; CDR3nt: TGTGCCGCCGCAGGGACTGACTATGGCTACACCTTC; CDR3aa: CAAAGTDYGYTF
d_gene: TRBD1; v_gene: TRBV7-9; abundance: many; len: 15; j_gene: TRBJ2-7; CDR3nt: TGTGCCAGCAGCTCTCCCGGGACAGGGGACTACGAGCAGTACTTC; CDR3aa: CASSSPGTGDYEQYF
d_gene: TRBD2; v_gene: TRBV2; abundance: many; len: 15; j_gene: TRBJ2-1; CDR3nt: TGTGCCGGCCTTGGGTCTAGCGGGAGGGCCGGGGAGCAGTTCTTC; CDR3aa: CAGLGSSGRAGEQFF
d_gene: TRBD1; v_gene: TRBV25-1; abundance: NA; len: 18; j_gene: TRBJ1-2; CDR3nt: TGTGCCAGCAGTGGCGACAGGGGCAGTATTGGTAGTATACGTGGCTACACCTTC; CDR3aa: CASSGDRGSIGSIRGYTF
d_gene: TRBD1; v_gene: TRBV27; abundance: many; len: 14; j_gene: TRBJ2-5; CDR3nt: TGTGCCAGCAGTTTCGGGGACAGGGAAAAGACCCAGTACTTC; CDR3aa: CASSFGDREKTQYF
d_gene: TRBD1; v_gene: TRBV28; abundance: many; len: 17; j_gene: TRBJ1-4; CDR3nt: TGTGCCAGCAGTTCTGCAGGCCTGACAGGGGAGAATGAAAAACTGTTTTTT; CDR3aa: CASSSAGLTGENEKLFF
d_gene: TRBD2; v_gene: TRBV20-1; abundance: many; len: 14; j_gene: TRBJ2-3; CDR3nt: TGCAGTGCCCAGACTAGCGGGGCCTCCCATACGCAGTATTTT; CDR3aa: CSAQTSGASHTQYF
d_gene: NA; v_gene: TRBV5-1; abundance: many; len: 13; j_gene: TRBJ2-1; CDR3nt: TGCGCCAGCAGCTCACCCCTGGGCAATGAGCAGTTCTTC; CDR3aa: CASSSPLGNEQFF
d_gene: NA; v_gene: TRBV10-3; abundance: many; len: 13; j_gene: TRBJ2-5; CDR3nt: TGTGCCATCAGTGAGTCAGCGTCAGAGACCCAGTACTTC; CDR3aa: CAISESASETQYF
d_gene: NA; v_gene: TRBV27; abundance: many; len: 17; j_gene: TRBJ2-3; CDR3nt: TGTGCCAGCAGTTCCCCAACCAGGGGTAGAAGAACAGATACGCAGTATTTT; CDR3aa: CASSSPTRGRRTDTQYF
d_gene: NA; v_gene: TRBV20-1; abundance: many; len: 13; j_gene: TRBJ2-2; CDR3nt: TGCAGTGCTACCAGGACGGCGCTCGGGGAGCTGTTTTTT; CDR3aa: CSATRTALGELFF
d_gene: NA; v_gene: TRBV5-1; abundance: many; len: 16; j_gene: TRBJ2-3; CDR3nt: TGCGCCAGCAGCTTGGTCGGCACCGTTGGGTTGGATACGCAGTATTTT; CDR3aa: CASSLVGTVGLDTQYF
d_gene: NA; v_gene: TRBV20-1; abundance: NA; len: 12; j_gene: TRBJ2-6; CDR3nt: TGCAGTGTAACGGCTGGGGCCAACGTCCTGACTTTC; CDR3aa: CSVTAGANVLTF
d_gene: TRBD1; v_gene: TRBV27; abundance: many; len: 18; j_gene: TRBJ1-5; CDR3nt: TGTGCCAGCACACTACTCCGGGACAGGGGGCCTGGCAATCAGCCCCAGCATTTT; CDR3aa: CASTLLRDRGPGNQPQHF
d_gene: NA; v_gene: TRBV20-1; abundance: many; len: 12; j_gene: TRBJ2-2; CDR3nt: TGCAGTGCTATCTCCCCGTGGGGGGAGCTGTTTTTT; CDR3aa: CSAISPWGELFF
d_gene: NA; v_gene: TRBV15; abundance: NA; len: 13; j_gene: TRBJ1-1; CDR3nt: TGTGCCACCAGCCAACAAATGAACGATGAAGCTTTCTTT; CDR3aa: CATSQQMNDEAFF
d_gene: NA; v_gene: TRBV12-3/TRBV12-4; abundance: few; len: 13; j_gene: TRBJ2-7; CDR3nt: TGTGCCAGCAGTCCGGGACCTACCTACGAGCAGTACTTC; CDR3aa: CASSPGPTYEQYF